This TCR beta chain was recovered during a study of T cells after yellow fever vaccination. Each CDR3 protein gets one entry after TCRdb re-called the 5' RACE reads with MiXCR. The table shows some 340,000 distinct CDR3 sequences, with 9.5% to 12% occurring only once. This CDR3 comprises 16 residues. Between the trimmed V and J ends, which lost 1 base and 1 base, there was a span of 13 bases. The germline V gene has CDR1 KGHSH and CDR2 LQKENI. The genes are TRBV18 and TRBJ2-5; TRBD2 is a possible D gene (6 bases). Sequenced here: CD4+ T cells sorted from PBMCs, sampled 45 days after the yellow fever booster vaccination. The sequence derives from a man aged 18 to 29 who received the YFV17D yellow fever vaccine. CDR3 nucleotide sequence: TGTGCCAGCTCACCACTGGTGAGCGGGCCCCAAGAGACCCAGTACTTC. Amino acid sequence: CASSPLVSGPQETQYF.